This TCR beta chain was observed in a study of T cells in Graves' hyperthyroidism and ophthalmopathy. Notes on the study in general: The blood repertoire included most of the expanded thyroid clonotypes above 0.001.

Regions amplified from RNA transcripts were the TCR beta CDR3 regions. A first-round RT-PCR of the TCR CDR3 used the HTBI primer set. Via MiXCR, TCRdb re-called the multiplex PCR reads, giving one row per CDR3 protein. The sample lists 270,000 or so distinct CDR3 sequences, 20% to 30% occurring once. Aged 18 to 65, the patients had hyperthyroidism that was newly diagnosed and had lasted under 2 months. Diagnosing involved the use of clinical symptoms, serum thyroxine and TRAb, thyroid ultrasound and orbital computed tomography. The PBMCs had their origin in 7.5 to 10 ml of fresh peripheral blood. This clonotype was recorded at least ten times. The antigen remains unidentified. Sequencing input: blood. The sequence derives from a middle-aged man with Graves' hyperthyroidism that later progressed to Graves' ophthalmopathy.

CDR3 in amino acids: CASSFSGGPCEQYF. The CDR3 DNA reads as TGTGCCAGCAGCTTTTCGGGAGGGCCTTGCGAGCAGTACTTC. The rearrangement links TRBV11-3 to TRBJ2-7, with TRBD2 matching over 8 bases. Germline trimming cut 3 bases from V and 6 bases from J; bases unmatched to any gene: 7. This CDR3 contains 14 residues. CDR1 is SGHNT, CDR2 YENEEA, per germline.